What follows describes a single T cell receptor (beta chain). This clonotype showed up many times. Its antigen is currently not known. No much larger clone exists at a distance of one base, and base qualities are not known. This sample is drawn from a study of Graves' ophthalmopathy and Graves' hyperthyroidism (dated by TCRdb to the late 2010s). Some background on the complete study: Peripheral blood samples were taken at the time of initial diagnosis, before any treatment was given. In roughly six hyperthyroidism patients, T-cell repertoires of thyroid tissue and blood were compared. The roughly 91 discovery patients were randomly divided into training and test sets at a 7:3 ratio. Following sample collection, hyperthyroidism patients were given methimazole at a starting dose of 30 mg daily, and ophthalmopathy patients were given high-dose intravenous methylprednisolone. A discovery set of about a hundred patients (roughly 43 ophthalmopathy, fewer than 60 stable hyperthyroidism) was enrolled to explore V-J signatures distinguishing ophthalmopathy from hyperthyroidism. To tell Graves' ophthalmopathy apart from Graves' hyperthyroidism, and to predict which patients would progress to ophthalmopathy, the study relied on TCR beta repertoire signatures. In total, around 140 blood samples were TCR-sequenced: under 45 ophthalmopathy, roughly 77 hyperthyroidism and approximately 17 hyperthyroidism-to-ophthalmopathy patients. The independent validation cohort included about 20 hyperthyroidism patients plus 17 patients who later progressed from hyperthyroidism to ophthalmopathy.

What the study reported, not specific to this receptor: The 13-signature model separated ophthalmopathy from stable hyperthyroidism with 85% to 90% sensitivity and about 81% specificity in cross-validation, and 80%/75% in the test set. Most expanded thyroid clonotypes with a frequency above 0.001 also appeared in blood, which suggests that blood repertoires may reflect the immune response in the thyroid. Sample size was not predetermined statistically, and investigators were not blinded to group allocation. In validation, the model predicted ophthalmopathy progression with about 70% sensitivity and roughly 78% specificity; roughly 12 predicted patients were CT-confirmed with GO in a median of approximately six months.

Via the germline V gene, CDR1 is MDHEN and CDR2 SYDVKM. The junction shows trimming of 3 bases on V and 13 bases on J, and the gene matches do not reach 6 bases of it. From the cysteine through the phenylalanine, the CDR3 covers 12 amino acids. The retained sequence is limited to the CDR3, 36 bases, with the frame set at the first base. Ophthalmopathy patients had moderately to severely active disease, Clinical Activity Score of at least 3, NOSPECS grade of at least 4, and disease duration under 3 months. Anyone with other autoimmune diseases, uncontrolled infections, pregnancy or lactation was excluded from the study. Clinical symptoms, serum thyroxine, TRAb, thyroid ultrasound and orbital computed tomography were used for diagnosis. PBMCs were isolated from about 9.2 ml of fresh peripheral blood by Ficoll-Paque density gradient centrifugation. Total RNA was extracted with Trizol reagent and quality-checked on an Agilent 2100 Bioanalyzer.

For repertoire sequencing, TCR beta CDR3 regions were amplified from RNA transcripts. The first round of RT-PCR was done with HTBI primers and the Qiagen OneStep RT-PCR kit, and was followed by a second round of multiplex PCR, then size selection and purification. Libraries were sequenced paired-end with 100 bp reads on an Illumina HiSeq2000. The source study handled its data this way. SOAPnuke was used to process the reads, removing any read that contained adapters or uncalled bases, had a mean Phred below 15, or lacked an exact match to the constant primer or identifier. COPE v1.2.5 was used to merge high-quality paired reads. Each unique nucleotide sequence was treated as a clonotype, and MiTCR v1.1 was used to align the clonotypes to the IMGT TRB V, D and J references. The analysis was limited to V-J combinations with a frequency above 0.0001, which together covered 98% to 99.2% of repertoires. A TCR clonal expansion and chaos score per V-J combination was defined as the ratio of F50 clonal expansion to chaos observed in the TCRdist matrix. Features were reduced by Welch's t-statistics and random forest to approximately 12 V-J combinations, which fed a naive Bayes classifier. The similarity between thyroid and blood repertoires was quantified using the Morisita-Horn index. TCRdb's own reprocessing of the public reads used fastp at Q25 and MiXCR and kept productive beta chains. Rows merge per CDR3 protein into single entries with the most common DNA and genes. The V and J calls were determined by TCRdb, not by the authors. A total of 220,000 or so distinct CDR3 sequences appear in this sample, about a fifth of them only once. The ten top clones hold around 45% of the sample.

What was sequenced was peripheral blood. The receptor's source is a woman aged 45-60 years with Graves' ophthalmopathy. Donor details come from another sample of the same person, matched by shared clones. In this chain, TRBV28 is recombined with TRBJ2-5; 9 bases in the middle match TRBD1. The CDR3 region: CASSFIGGQGYF. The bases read TGTGCCAGCAGTTTTATCGGGGGACAGGGGTACTTC.